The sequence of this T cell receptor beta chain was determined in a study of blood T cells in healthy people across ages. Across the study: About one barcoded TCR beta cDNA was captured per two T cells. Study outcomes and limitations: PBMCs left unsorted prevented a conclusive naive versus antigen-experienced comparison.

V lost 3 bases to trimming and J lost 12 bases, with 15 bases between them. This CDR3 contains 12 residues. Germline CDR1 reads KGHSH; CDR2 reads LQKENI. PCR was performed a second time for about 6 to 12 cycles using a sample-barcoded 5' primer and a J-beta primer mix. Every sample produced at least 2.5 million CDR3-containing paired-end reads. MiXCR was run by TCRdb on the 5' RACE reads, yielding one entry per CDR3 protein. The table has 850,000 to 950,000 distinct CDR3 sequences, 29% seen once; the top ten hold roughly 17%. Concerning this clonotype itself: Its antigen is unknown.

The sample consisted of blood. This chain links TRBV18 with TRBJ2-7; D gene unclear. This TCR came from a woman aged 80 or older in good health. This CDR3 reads CASSPQSETRYF. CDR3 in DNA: TGTGCCAGCTCACCTCAGAGCGAGACCCGGTACTTC. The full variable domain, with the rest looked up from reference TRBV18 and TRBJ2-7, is NAGVMQNPRHLVRRRGQEARLRCSPMKGHSHVYWYRQLPEEGLKFMVYLQKENIIDESGMPKERFSAEFPKEGPSILRIQQVVRGDSAAYFCASSPQSETRYFGPGTRLTVT.